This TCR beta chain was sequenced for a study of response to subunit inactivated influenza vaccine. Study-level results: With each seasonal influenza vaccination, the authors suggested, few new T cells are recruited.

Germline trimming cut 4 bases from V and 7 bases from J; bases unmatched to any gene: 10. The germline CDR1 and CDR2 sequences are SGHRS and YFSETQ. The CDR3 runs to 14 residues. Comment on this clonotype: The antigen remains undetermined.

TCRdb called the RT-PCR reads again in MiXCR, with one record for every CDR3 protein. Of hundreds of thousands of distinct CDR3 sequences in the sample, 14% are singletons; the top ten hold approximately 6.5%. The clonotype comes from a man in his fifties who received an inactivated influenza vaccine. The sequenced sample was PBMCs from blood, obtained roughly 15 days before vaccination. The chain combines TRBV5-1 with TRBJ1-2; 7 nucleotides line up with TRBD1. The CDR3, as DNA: TGCGCCAGCAGCCACCCGACAGGGACCCCTGGCTACACCTTC. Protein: CASSHPTGTPGYTF.